The 22 T cell receptor beta chains below were found in one sample sequenced in a study of T-cell memory formation after mild COVID-19. TCRdb analysed the 5' RACE reads with MiXCR anew, one entry per CDR3 protein. The sample lists under 150,000 distinct CDR3 sequences; about 20% were seen once. Sequenced input: PBMCs or a T cell subset sorted from them (not recorded which). The source is a man younger than 30 who had mild COVID-19 (a few samples of this study predate the infection). Cell type and time point are not known.

The chain uses TRBV28 and TRBJ1-5; tentatively, D is TRBD1 (5 bases). V dropped 6 bases and J dropped 0 bases, with 24 bases sitting between them. The germline gives CDR1 MDHEN, CDR2 SYDVKM. The CDR3 loop spans 19 amino acids. Here the CDR3 DNA reads TGTGCCAGCAGACAGTCCCTTGAGCGGACAAAGATTAGCAATCAGCCCCAGCATTTT. Translation: CASRQSLERTKISNQPQHF.

V is TRBV9 and J is TRBJ1-6; D gene unclear. V was pared by 0 bases and J by 11 bases, with 9 bases between. The CDR3 is 13 amino acids. Per the germline V gene, CDR1 is SGDLS and CDR2 is YYNGEE. The CDR3 DNA reads TGTGCCAGCAGCGTAGCTACGGAGGCACCCCTCCACTTT. It translates to CASSVATEAPLHF.

The rearrangement uses TRBV27 and TRBJ1-1, with D unclear. This CDR3 has 13 amino acids. CDR1 MNHEY and CDR2 SMNVEV come from the germline V gene (reference sequence). Trimming took off 6 bases at V and 2 bases at J, with 10 bases between the two ends. The CDR3, as DNA: TGTGCCAGCAGACAGTTGACAAACACTGAAGCTTTCTTT. Encoded protein: CASRQLTNTEAFF.

The chain combines TRBV14 with TRBJ2-1, with D perhaps TRBD2 (6 bases). Germline values: CDR1 SGHDN, CDR2 FVKESK. This CDR3 region has 16 residues. Trimming shortened V by 4 bases and J by 9 bases, and 22 bases separated the two germline ends. CDR3 bases: TGTGCCAGCAGCCGACTCGGGACTCCTCAGATCGGTGAGCAGTTCTTC. It yields the protein CASSRLGTPQIGEQFF. Based on the CDR3 plus reference TRBV14 and TRBJ2-1, the full variable domain is EAGVTQFPSHSVIEKGQTVTLRCDPISGHDNLYWYRRVMGKEIKFLLHFVKESKQDESGMPNNRFLAERTGGTYSTLKVQPAELEDSGVYFCASSRLGTPQIGEQFFGPGTRLTVL.

V gene TRBV6-2 or TRBV6-3 combines with J gene TRBJ2-2, with no clear D. V dropped 5 bases and J dropped 5 bases, with 6 bases sitting between them. CDR3 length: 12 amino acids. Germline loops: CDR1 MNHEY, CDR2 SVGEGT. The DNA of the CDR3 is TGTGCCAGCAGTCTTATAACCGGGGAGCTGTTTTTT. This codes for CASSLITGELFF.

The chain has TRBV11-3 and TRBJ2-3; 10 bases line up with TRBD2. V shed 5 bases, J shed 4 bases, and the junction held 3 bases outside the gene matches. Germline V gene lookup returns CDR1 SGHNT and CDR2 YENEEA. CDR3 length: 14 residues. The CDR3 coding sequence is TGTGCCAGCAGCGCGGGACTAGCGCCAGATACGCAGTATTTT. Protein: CASSAGLAPDTQYF.

CDR3 sequence: CASSLMSNQPQHF. The CDR3 coding sequence is TGTGCCAGCAGCCTGATGAGCAATCAGCCCCAGCATTTT. This chain connects TRBV6-5 to TRBJ1-5; D is uncertain. The CDR3 has 13 residues. The V and J ends lost 6 bases and 1 base respectively, with 7 bases between them. Germline V gene data show CDR1 as MNHEY and CDR2 as SVGAGI.

This clonotype appeared a few times. The rearrangement links TRBV7-8 to TRBJ2-3; 9 nucleotides match TRBD2. V trimming: 8 bases; J trimming: 2 bases; junction bases outside the gene matches: 5. This CDR3 spans 14 amino acids. CDR1 SGHVS and CDR2 FQNEAQ come from the germline V gene. CDR3 protein: CASWPSGVTDTQYF. The CDR3 nucleotides are TGTGCCAGCTGGCCTAGCGGGGTCACAGATACGCAGTATTTT.

The rearrangement links TRBV4-3 to TRBJ1-5; D unclear. Trimming removed 0 bases at V and 4 bases at J, with 7 bases between. There are 14 residues in the CDR3. Per the germline V gene, CDR1 is LGHNA and CDR2 is YSLEER. CDR3 region: CASSQDDRNQPQHF. In DNA form, the CDR3 reads TGCGCCAGCAGCCAAGATGATCGGAATCAGCCCCAGCATTTT.

In its sample, this clonotype was seen a few times. DNA for the CDR3: TGTGCCAGCAGCTACCCCGGGGGAGACACAGATACGCAGTATTTT. Protein sequence: CASSYPGGDTDTQYF. The chain couples TRBV7-9 to TRBJ2-3; maybe TRBD2 (6 bases). Germline lookup yields CDR1 SEHNR and CDR2 FQNEAQ (reference sequence). V lost 4 bases and J lost 2, with 13 bases in between. The CDR3 runs 15 residues.

This clonotype was picked up a small number of times. The chain recombines TRBV24-1 with TRBJ2-2, with unresolved D. The ends were cut back, 9 bases at V and 1 base at J, with 8 bases in the middle. Germline V gene data show CDR1 as KGHDR and CDR2 as SFDVKD. This CDR3 region has 13 residues. The CDR3 nucleotides read TGTGCCACCGAAACAGAGAACACCGGGGAGCTGTTTTTT. Encoded protein: CATETENTGELFF.

The V and J genes are TRBV28 and TRBJ2-5; D is ambiguous. There are 15 residues in the CDR3. Germline V gene data show CDR1 as MDHEN and CDR2 as SYDVKM. V was clipped by 6 bases and J by 0 bases, with 14 bases between them. The CDR3 region is CASSPRWRDQETQYF. In DNA, the CDR3 is TGTGCCAGCAGCCCCCGGTGGAGAGACCAAGAGACCCAGTACTTC.

The chain is built from TRBV6-2 or TRBV6-3 and TRBJ1-5; a possible D gene is TRBD1 (5 bases). Trimming took 2 bases from V and 9 from J, leaving 11 bases between them. Germline CDR1 MNHEY, CDR2 SVGEGT. The CDR3 loop spans 13 amino acids. Here the CDR3 DNA reads TGTGCCAGCAGTTACGGCAGGGAGTGGCCCCAGCATTTT. This translates into CASSYGREWPQHF.

This chain joins TRBV6-5 and TRBJ2-3, with 10 positions matching TRBD2. The CDR3 is made up of 15 amino acids. Per germline, CDR1 MNHEY and CDR2 SVGAGI. The junction had 6 bases not matched to a gene; V was cut back by 6 bases and J by 3 bases. In DNA form, the CDR3 reads TGTGCCAGCAGCGTTCTAGCGGGGGTGACAGATACGCAGTATTTT. This translates into CASSVLAGVTDTQYF.

The rearrangement links TRBV27 to TRBJ2-1; 9 bases match TRBD2. This CDR3 is built from 14 residues. Germline V gene data show CDR1 as MNHEY and CDR2 as SMNVEV (reference sequence). V shed 2 bases, J shed 9 bases, and the junction held 5 bases outside the gene matches. The CDR3 sequence: CASSLRLAGFEQFF. Here the CDR3 DNA reads TGTGCCAGCAGTTTACGTCTAGCGGGGTTTGAGCAGTTCTTC.

CDR3 sequence reads: CASSPGTGPYEQYF. In DNA form, the CDR3 reads TGTGCCAGCAGTCCCGGGACGGGGCCCTACGAGCAGTACTTC. This chain uses TRBV5-4 with TRBJ2-7; either TRBD1 or TRBD2 may supply D (5 bases each). Per the germline V gene, CDR1 is SGHNT and CDR2 is YYREEE (reference sequence). V lost 5 bases to trimming and J lost 2 bases, with 14 bases between them. This CDR3 region has 14 residues.

This clonotype showed up just a few times. The chain carries TRBV4-2 and TRBJ2-5; D gene unclear. The V and J ends lost 0 bases and 10 bases respectively, with 12 bases between them. This CDR3 comprises 13 residues. Per germline, CDR1 LGHNA and CDR2 YNFKEQ. CDR3 region: CASSQDGVDDQYF. The CDR3 DNA is TGTGCCAGCAGCCAAGATGGGGTCGATGACCAGTACTTC.

This clonotype has just a few counts. V is TRBV6-1 and J is TRBJ1-2, with D uncertain. Germline V gives CDR1 MNHNS, CDR2 SASEGT. Trimming left V 2 bases short and J 6 bases short, with 16 bases between. This CDR3 region has 15 residues. CDR3 sequence (DNA): TGTGCCAGCAGTGAACGGGGAGGGAACGTCAATGGCTACACCTTC. Translated: CASSERGGNVNGYTF.

V usage is TRBV4-1 and J usage is TRBJ1-6, with 7 bases aligning to TRBD1. The CDR3 covers 15 residues. V gave up 1 base and J gave up 5 bases; unmatched junction bases: 2. CDR1 is MGHRA, CDR2 YSYEKL, per germline. The CDR3 region has the DNA TGCGCCAGCAGCCAAGTCGACAGGGATAATTCACCCCTCCACTTT. It encodes CASSQVDRDNSPLHF.

The V gene is TRBV12-3 or TRBV12-4, the J gene TRBJ2-3; the match to TRBD2 covers 7 bases. With V trimmed by 2 bases and J by 1 base, 3 bases remained unmatched. This CDR3 is built from 15 residues. CDR3 protein: CASSLTSAGTDTQYF. The CDR3 bases are TGTGCCAGCAGTTTAACTAGCGCGGGCACAGATACGCAGTATTTT.

This clonotype was counted only a few times. The V gene is TRBV10-2, the J gene TRBJ2-2; D is uncertain. The V gene lost 2 bases and the J gene lost 6 bases, with 16 bases spanning the gap. Per germline, CDR1 WSHSY and CDR2 SAAADI. The CDR3 covers 16 residues. The CDR3 here is CASSEIGPSGPGELFF. The CDR3 DNA reads TGCGCCAGCAGTGAGATAGGGCCAAGTGGCCCCGGGGAGCTGTTTTTT.

This clonotype qualifies as medium-sized. V and J are TRBV6-6 and TRBJ2-5; a possible D gene is TRBD2 (5 bases). This CDR3 is built from 15 residues. Germline loops: CDR1 MNHNY, CDR2 SVGAGI (reference sequence). Trimming stripped 2 bases from V and 2 bases from J, with 12 bases between. CDR3 residues: CASSYLRTVQETQYF. In DNA form, the CDR3 reads TGTGCCAGCAGTTACCTCCGGACTGTACAAGAGACCCAGTACTTC.